This TCR beta chain was documented in a study of T cell responses to AZD1222 COVID-19 vaccine. Broader study findings: At baseline, just a handful of AZD1222 recipients tested seropositive. Donors, mostly white British, included more females; clonal diversity was possibly underestimated.

This clone has a single count. Its specificity is unknown. The CDR3 is 16 amino acids. The V gene's germline CDR1 is MNHEY and CDR2 SMNVEV (reference sequence). V lost 5 bases and J lost 6; bases outside the gene matches: 11. Here immunoSEQ multiplex PCR was the method, and the copy in TCRdb shows in-frame clones only, minus some. Of 180,000 or so clones listed, roughly 90% are singletons. This TCR was sampled from an adult who received the AZD1222 COVID-19 vaccine. The source material was peripheral blood, sampled 28 days after the second AZD1222 dose. The V gene is TRBV27, the J gene TRBJ2-1, with 9 positions matching TRBD1. CDR3 nucleotide sequence: TGTGCCAGCAGTGGGGGGACAGGGCGAATGGGCAATGAGCAGTTCTTC. Translating it yields CASSGGTGRMGNEQFF.